This T cell receptor (beta chain) is from a study of T-cell memory formation after mild COVID-19. Study-wide points: Mainly CM and EM harbored the contracting CD4+ clones; mainly EMRA harbored the CD8+ ones. Clones that contracted from day 15 to 85 had balanced CD4/CD8; later expanders were CD4+ biased. Researchers could not confirm that second-wave clones peaking on day 37 targeted SARS-CoV-2.

A few counts support this clonotype. As yet, its antigen is unknown. The CDR3 has 14 amino acids. Losses at the gene ends were 2 bases for V and 5 bases for J; bases not matched to a gene: 3. The germline CDR1 and CDR2 sequences are SEHNR and FQNEAQ (reference sequence). Via MiXCR, TCRdb re-called the 5' RACE reads, giving one row per CDR3 protein. The profile shows roughly 600,000 distinct CDR3 sequences, about a sixth of them singletons. The source is an adult woman who had mild COVID-19 (a few samples of this study predate the infection). Cell type and time point are not known. Sequenced material: PBMCs or a T cell subset sorted from them (not recorded which). The V call is TRBV7-9, the J call TRBJ1-5, with 7 positions matching TRBD1. CDR3 sequence reads: CASSLSTGHQPQHF. For the CDR3, the DNA is TGTGCCAGCAGCTTATCGACAGGGCATCAGCCCCAGCATTTT. The whole variable domain, remainder taken from reference TRBV7-9 and TRBJ1-5, is DTGVSQNPRHKITKRGQNVTFRCDPISEHNRLYWYRQTLGQGPEFLTYFQNEAQLEKSRLLSDRFSAERPKGSFSTLEIQRTEQGDSAMYLCASSLSTGHQPQHFGDGTRLSIL.